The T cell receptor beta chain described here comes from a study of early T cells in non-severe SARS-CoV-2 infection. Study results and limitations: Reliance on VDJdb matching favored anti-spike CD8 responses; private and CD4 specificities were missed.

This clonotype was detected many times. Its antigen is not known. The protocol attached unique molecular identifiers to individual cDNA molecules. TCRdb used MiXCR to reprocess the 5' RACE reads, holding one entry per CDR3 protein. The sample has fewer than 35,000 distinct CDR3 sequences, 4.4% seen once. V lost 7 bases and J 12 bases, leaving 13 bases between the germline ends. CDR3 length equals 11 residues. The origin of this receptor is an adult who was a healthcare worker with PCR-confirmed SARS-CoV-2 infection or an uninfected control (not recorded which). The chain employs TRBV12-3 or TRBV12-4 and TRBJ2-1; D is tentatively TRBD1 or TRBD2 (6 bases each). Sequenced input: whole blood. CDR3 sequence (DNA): TGTGCCAGCATTGAACAGGGAGGGCAGTTCTTC. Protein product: CASIEQGGQFF.